The T cell receptor (beta chain) under discussion was sequenced for a study of CXCR3-negative and CXCR3-positive naive CD8 T cells. Findings and caveats of the study: Cryopreserved PBMCs had partly decreased CXCR3 expression; fresh PBMCs were used in most assays. The study found comparably high diversity in both naive subsets and much lower diversity in memory CD8+ cells. Comparison of naive cells showed more hydrophobic TRB CDR3s in CXCR3-positive than in CXCR3-negative naive cells.

There are 15 residues in the CDR3. Per germline, CDR1 SGHVS and CDR2 FQNEAQ. Remarks on this clonotype: Its specificity is not known.

Via 5' RACE with UMI labels, TRB cDNA libraries were prepared. TCRdb re-called the 5' RACE reads and shows each CDR3 protein once, DNA omitted. The sample has 38,000 or so distinct CDR3 sequences. The source material was naive CXCR3- CD8+ T cells from blood. Noted subset: CD45RO-CCR7+CD27+CD95- naive CD8+ T cells lacking CXCR3 (TNR3-). V is TRBV7-8 and J is TRBJ2-5; TCRdb's D call of TRBD1 is untestable without DNA. The origin of this receptor is a human donor in good health. Some clones in this sample may be carry-over from other donors' samples. The CDR3: CASSLGTGSQETQYF.